These 18 T cell receptor beta chains were all obtained from the same sample, sequenced in a study of T-cell reconstitution after alpha-beta-depleted transplantation in children. Unique molecular identifiers featured in how the TCRbeta library was prepared. MiXCR was run by TCRdb on the PCR reads, yielding one entry per CDR3 protein. The profile covers approximately 82,000 distinct CDR3 sequences, with 15% to 20% appearing a single time and about 54% taken by the ten largest. Here the sequenced sample was PBMCs, mostly from graft donor cells, taken 360 days after TCRalphabeta/CD19-depleted stem cell transplant. The receptors stem from a male patient under 10 years old who had a stem cell transplant for acute lymphoblastic leukemia, so the T cells may come from the graft donor.

The V and J genes are TRBV5-5 and TRBJ2-3, with D possibly TRBD2 on 6 matching bases. Germline loops: CDR1 SGHKS, CDR2 YYEKEE (reference sequence). The CDR3 has 16 amino acids. V dropped 0 bases and J dropped 5 bases, with 16 bases sitting between them. In nucleotides, the CDR3 is TGTGCCAGCAGCTTGGCTTCTAGCCGGGGGTTAGATACGCAGTATTTT. It translates to CASSLASSRGLDTQYF. The complete variable domain, with remaining parts taken from reference TRBV5-5 and TRBJ2-3, reads DAGVTQSPTHLIKTRGQQVTLRCSPISGHKSVSWYQQVLGQGPQFIFQYYEKEERGRGNFPDRFSARQFPNYSSELNVNALLLGDSALYLCASSLASSRGLDTQYFGPGTRLTVL.

This clonotype was counted a few times. The CDR3 region is CATSGGGGTDTQYF. The CDR3 nucleotides read TGTGCCACCAGTGGCGGAGGGGGCACAGATACGCAGTATTTT. The chain couples TRBV24-1 to TRBJ2-3, with D tentatively TRBD2 (6 bases). Trimming pared 5 bases from V and 1 base from J, leaving 9 bases between. Germline lookup yields CDR1 KGHDR and CDR2 SFDVKD. This CDR3 region has 14 residues.

For the CDR3, the DNA is TGCAGCGTTGTGGGGGGACAGGGCGATGGCTACACCTTC. Its translation: CSVVGGQGDGYTF. The V and J genes are TRBV29-1 and TRBJ1-2; 9 bases agree with TRBD1. This CDR3 comprises 13 residues. The J segment lost 6 bases and the V segment lost 4 bases, leaving 6 bases of the junction unmatched. Looked up from germline, CDR1 is SQVTM and CDR2 is ANQGSEA.

The J gene is TRBJ2-7, the V gene TRBV12-3 or TRBV12-4; D ambiguous. With 3 bases removed from V and 5 bases from J, the gap between germline ends came to 11 bases. CDR3 size: 13 residues. The CDR3 DNA sequence: TGTGCCAGCAGTTTGGGTAGCTCTCACGAGCAGTACTTC. Translating it yields CASSLGSSHEQYF.

This clonotype has just a few counts. The chain couples TRBV6-5 to TRBJ2-7; 12 positions agree with TRBD1. Germline-derived CDR1 and CDR2 are MNHEY and SVGAGI. J lost 5 bases, V lost 4 bases, and 6 bases had no gene match. There are 15 residues in the CDR3. The DNA for the CDR3 is TGTGCCAGCAGTTCCCCGGGACAGGGGGCCCACGAGCAGTACTTC. Protein product: CASSSPGQGAHEQYF.

The sample holds a few counts of this clonotype. The chain carries TRBV12-3 or TRBV12-4 and TRBJ1-2; 7 bases match TRBD1. The junction had 9 bases not matched to a gene; V was cut back by 6 bases and J by 2 bases. There are 15 residues in the CDR3. CDR3 residues: CASSRQGARNYGYTF. The CDR3 region has the DNA TGTGCCAGCAGCCGACAGGGCGCCAGGAACTATGGCTACACCTTC.

This clonotype was detected a few times. This sequence joins TRBV11-2 and TRBJ2-1; 12 nucleotides match TRBD2. The ends lost 4 bases at V and 5 bases at J; junction bases unmatched: 3. The germline CDR1 and CDR2 sequences are SGHAT and FQNNGV. This CDR3 region has 15 residues. CDR3 in DNA: TGTGCCAGCAGCTCCCGACTAGCGGGGGACAATGAGCAGTTCTTC. Protein product: CASSSRLAGDNEQFF.

V gene TRBV2 combines with J gene TRBJ2-1; D possibly uses TRBD1 or TRBD2 (6 bases each). The CDR3 runs 13 residues. V was trimmed by 7 bases and J by 3 bases, leaving 10 bases between them. CDR1 SNHLY and CDR2 FYNNEI come from the germline V gene. The CDR3 is CASIGGVYNEQFF. CDR3 sequence (DNA): TGTGCCAGCATCGGGGGCGTCTACAATGAGCAGTTCTTC.

This clonotype has a handful of counts. The V call is TRBV5-5, the J call TRBJ1-5; D gene unclear. CDR3 length: 13 amino acids. Germline-derived CDR1 and CDR2 are SGHKS and YYEKEE (reference sequence). Trimming left V 2 bases short and J 5 bases short, with 8 bases between. CDR3 sequence (DNA): TGTGCCAGCAGCTTATCCAGTTATCAGCCCCAGCATTTT. This encodes CASSLSSYQPQHF.

V is TRBV7-9 and J is TRBJ2-1; 9 bases agree with TRBD2. J lost 4 bases, V lost 0 bases, and 7 bases had no gene match. Germline lookup yields CDR1 SEHNR and CDR2 FQNEAQ (reference sequence). The CDR3 spans 17 residues. The CDR3 loop is CASSLAWLAGTYNEQFF. Here the CDR3 DNA reads TGTGCCAGCAGCTTAGCCTGGCTAGCGGGAACATACAATGAGCAGTTCTTC.

This clonotype was picked up a small number of times. The chain links TRBV7-9 to TRBJ2-1, with TRBD1 as a possible D gene (6 bases). The germline gives CDR1 SEHNR, CDR2 FQNEAQ (reference sequence). V dropped 2 bases and J dropped 5 bases, with 16 bases sitting between them. The CDR3 covers 16 residues. The CDR3 loop is CASSLMGATPNNEQFF. In DNA form, the CDR3 reads TGTGCCAGCAGCTTAATGGGGGCGACTCCCAACAATGAGCAGTTCTTC.

As DNA, the CDR3 is TGCAGCGTTGGGGGGTTGGGGGCAGGCTACATGAACACTGAAGCTTTCTTT. Translated, it gives CSVGGLGAGYMNTEAFF. The chain is built from TRBV29-1 and TRBJ1-1; TRBD1 might be the D (6 bases). The CDR3 covers 17 residues. CDR1 and CDR2 (germline): SQVTM, ANQGSEA. V was shortened by 4 bases and J by 0 bases, with 21 bases between the two germline ends.

This clonotype was observed a handful of times. The V and J genes are TRBV5-1 and TRBJ2-7; the match to TRBD2 covers 11 bases. CDR3 length: 15 amino acids. V dropped 4 bases and J dropped 0; count of bases not matched to a gene: 3. CDR1 and CDR2 (germline): SGHRS, YFSETQ. Here the CDR3 DNA reads TGCGCCAGCAGCCCGACTAGCGGGGTCTCCTACGAGCAGTACTTC. Protein product: CASSPTSGVSYEQYF.

This rearrangement joins TRBV5-5 to TRBJ2-1, with TRBD2 matching over 11 bases. This CDR3 contains 15 residues. The V gene end was trimmed by 3 bases and the J gene end by 5 bases; junction bases not matched to a gene: 4. The V gene's germline CDR1 is SGHKS and CDR2 YYEKEE (reference sequence). CDR3 bases: TGTGCCAGCAGCTACCTACTAGCGGGAGACAATGAGCAGTTCTTC. Residues: CASSYLLAGDNEQFF.

Many counts were recorded for this clonotype. The chain links TRBV24-1 to TRBJ2-1, with D maybe TRBD1 (6 bases). Trimming pared 2 bases from V and 2 bases from J, leaving 12 bases between. Germline V gives CDR1 KGHDR, CDR2 SFDVKD. This CDR3 region has 16 residues. The CDR3 bases are TGTGCCACCAGTGATTGGGACCAGGGGCCCTACAATGAGCAGTTCTTC. Translation: CATSDWDQGPYNEQFF.

This clonotype showed up many times. The rearrangement links TRBV7-9 to TRBJ2-1; tentative D call: TRBD2 (6 bases). Deletions cut 4 bases from V and 9 bases from J, with 19 bases between. The CDR3 consists of 15 residues. Germline loops: CDR1 SEHNR, CDR2 FQNEAQ (reference sequence). The CDR3 bases are TGTGCCAGCAGCTCCTTCAACCGACTAGTTAGTGAGCAGTTCTTC. Translated: CASSSFNRLVSEQFF.

This chain connects TRBV4-1 to TRBJ1-3, with 9 bases identical to TRBD1. The CDR3 spans 16 residues. With 1 base clipped from V and 2 bases from J, the junction kept 3 bases outside the gene matches. Germline CDR1 reads MGHRA; CDR2 reads YSYEKL. CDR3 coding DNA: TGCGCCAGCAGCCAAGCCGACAGGGGGACTGGAAACACCATATATTTT. This encodes CASSQADRGTGNTIYF.

This rearrangement joins TRBV7-2 to TRBJ2-1; TRBD2 is a possible D gene (6 bases). CDR1 is SGHTA, CDR2 FQGNSA, per germline. V dropped 3 bases and J dropped 4 bases, with 16 bases sitting between them. This CDR3 region has 16 residues. CDR3: CASSLSFLAGYNEQFF. For the CDR3, the DNA is TGTGCCAGCAGCTTGTCCTTCCTGGCGGGGTACAATGAGCAGTTCTTC.